This T cell receptor beta chain was documented in a study of blood T cell repertoires in COVID-19. At the level of the study: T cells, B-cell-depleted T cells, or PBMCs supplied cDNA or gDNA.

The CDR3 has 16 amino acids. V dropped 4 bases and J dropped 0 bases, with 13 bases sitting between them. The V gene's germline CDR1 is SGHTA and CDR2 FQGNSA. This table comes from immunoSEQ multiplex PCR, and its TCRdb copy is limited to in-frame clones, with some not included. The sample lists about 150,000 clones; 75% to 85% were seen once. The receptor was derived from a man aged 55 to 70 with acute or convalescent COVID-19. Sequencing used peripheral blood. The J gene is TRBJ2-1, the V gene TRBV7-2, with unresolved D. The CDR3 loop reads CASSWAPPGSYNEQFF. The CDR3 DNA reads TGTGCCAGCAGCTGGGCACCCCCAGGCTCCTACAATGAGCAGTTCTTC. Supplemented by reference TRBV7-2 and TRBJ2-1, the full variable domain reads GAGVSQSPSNKVTEKGKDVELRCDPISGHTALYWYRQSLGQGLEFLIYFQGNSAPDKSGLPSDRFSAERTGGSVSTLTIQRTQQEDSAVYLCASSWAPPGSYNEQFFGPGTRLTVL.